This TCR beta chain was recorded in a study of blood T cells in healthy people across ages. Worth noting for this clonotype: One junction end disagrees with the germline gene, perhaps due to a read error.

Germline V gene sequence: CDR1 SEHNR, CDR2 FQNEAQ (reference sequence). The CDR3 has 11 residues. A second roughly 6 to 11 cycle PCR used barcoded and J-beta primers. Each cDNA molecule was tagged by a template-switch adaptor that had 12 random nucleotides. TCRdb reprocessed the 5' RACE reads with MiXCR, giving one entry per CDR3 protein. Seen here are approximately 790,000 distinct CDR3 sequences, less than 80% observed once, and the top ten hold around a quarter. The clonotype was recovered from a young man in good health. This chain connects TRBV7-9 to TRBJ2-2, with unresolved D. Sequencing used blood. CDR3 residues: CASSLDWELFF. In nucleotides, the CDR3 is TGTGCCAGCAGCTTAGACTGGGAACTGTTTTTT.